This TCR beta chain derives from a study of T cell repertoires in cytomegalovirus infection. Whole-study findings and limits: Carriage of CMV together with the relevant HLA was identifiable through cumulative public TCR beta family frequency.

This clonotype was seen just once. The antigen is unknown. From the reads, TCRdb called clonotypes with MiXCR, one entry per CDR3 protein. The sample records 750,000 to 900,000 distinct CDR3 sequences, around 29% being singletons. V lost 2 bases and J lost 8; bases outside the gene matches: 5. Germline CDR1 is SGHVT and CDR2 is SQSDAQ. CDR3 length: 13 residues. The specimen was cultured CD8+ T cells from PBMCs, collected from culture after CMV antigen stimulation. The rearrangement joins TRBV7-4 to TRBJ1-1, with 7 nucleotides matching TRBD1. The sequence was collected from a human donor in good health (CMV status not recorded). Some clones in this sample may be carry-over from other donors' samples. This chain's CDR3 is CASSLPRQGEAFF. CDR3 in DNA: TGTGCCAGCAGCTTACCTAGACAGGGAGAAGCTTTCTTT.